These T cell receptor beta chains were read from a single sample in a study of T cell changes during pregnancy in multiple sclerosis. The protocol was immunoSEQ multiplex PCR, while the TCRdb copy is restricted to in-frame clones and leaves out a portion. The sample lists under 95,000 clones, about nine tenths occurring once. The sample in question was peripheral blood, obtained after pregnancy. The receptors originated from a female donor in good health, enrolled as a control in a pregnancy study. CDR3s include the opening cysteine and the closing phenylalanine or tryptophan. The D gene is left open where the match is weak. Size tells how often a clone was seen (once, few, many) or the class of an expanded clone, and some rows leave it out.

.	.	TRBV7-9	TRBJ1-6	CASSLVGSYNSPLHF	TGTGCCAGCAGCTTAGTCGGCTCCTATAATTCACCCCTCCACTTT
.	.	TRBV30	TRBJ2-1	CASASPDEQFF	TGTGCCTCCGCAAGCCCCGATGAGCAGTTCTTC
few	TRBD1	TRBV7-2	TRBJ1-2	CASSLRQGWMYGYTF	TGTGCCAGCAGCCTAAGACAGGGATGGATGTATGGCTACACCTTC
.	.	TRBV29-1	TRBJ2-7	CSVGLQGREQYF	TGCAGCGTGGGATTGCAGGGTCGTGAGCAGTACTTC
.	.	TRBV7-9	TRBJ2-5	CASSPQDRWEYF	TGTGCCAGCAGCCCCCAGGATCGTTGGGAGTACTTC
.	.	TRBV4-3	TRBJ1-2	CASSDRIQFSNYGYTF	TGCGCCAGCAGTGACAGGATTCAATTTTCTAACTATGGCTACACCTTC
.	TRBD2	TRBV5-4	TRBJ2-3	CASSSAGSTDTQYF	TGTGCCAGCAGTTCAGCGGGGTCCACAGATACGCAGTATTTT
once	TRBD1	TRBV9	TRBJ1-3	CASSVEGQGHTIYF	TGTGCCAGCAGCGTAGAGGGACAGGGGCACACCATATATTTT
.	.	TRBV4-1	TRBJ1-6	CASSQDPGDSYNSPLHF	TGCGCCAGCAGCCAAGATCCGGGAGACTCCTATAATTCACCCCTCCACTTT
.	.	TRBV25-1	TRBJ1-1	CASSEGSNTEAFF	TGTGCCAGCAGTGAAGGGAGTAACACTGAAGCTTTCTTT
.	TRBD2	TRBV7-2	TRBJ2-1	CASSLAGLAGGRNEQFF	TGTGCCAGCAGCTTAGCGGGGCTAGCGGGGGGGCGGAATGAGCAGTTCTTC
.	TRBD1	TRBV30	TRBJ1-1	CAWSQGTNTEAFF	TGTGCCTGGTCACAGGGGACGAACACTGAAGCTTTCTTT
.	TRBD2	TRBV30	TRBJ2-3	CAWSRTSSFTDTQYF	TGTGCCTGGAGCCGGACTAGCTCTTTCACAGATACGCAGTATTTT
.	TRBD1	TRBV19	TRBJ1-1	CASRPEQGGMNTEAFF	TGTGCCAGTAGGCCCGAACAGGGGGGCATGAACACTGAAGCTTTCTTT
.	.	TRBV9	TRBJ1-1	CASSVGIGRGTEAFF	TGTGCCAGCAGCGTAGGTATAGGACGGGGGACTGAAGCTTTCTTT
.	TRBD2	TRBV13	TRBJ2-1	CASSPVGRGNEQFF	TGTGCCAGCAGCCCTGTGGGGCGGGGGAATGAGCAGTTCTTC
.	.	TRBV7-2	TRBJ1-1	CASSFRAGNTEAFF	TGTGCCAGCAGCTTCAGGGCAGGGAACACTGAAGCTTTCTTT
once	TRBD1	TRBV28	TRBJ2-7	CASSPYTGGNEQYF	TGTGCCAGCAGTCCCTATACAGGGGGCAACGAGCAGTACTTC
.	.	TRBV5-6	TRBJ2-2	CASNLGHYTGELFF	TGTGCCAGCAACCTGGGACACTACACCGGGGAGCTGTTTTTT
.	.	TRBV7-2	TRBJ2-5	CASSPGTSGETQYF	TGTGCCAGCAGCCCCGGGACAAGCGGTGAGACCCAGTACTTC
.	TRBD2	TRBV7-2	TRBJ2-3	CASSQTQSGGANTDTQYF	TGTGCCAGCAGCCAAACTCAGAGCGGGGGCGCTAACACAGATACGCAGTATTTT
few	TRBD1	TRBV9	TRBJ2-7	CASSRLGQGYHEQYF	TGTGCCAGCAGCAGACTCGGACAGGGGTACCACGAGCAGTACTTC
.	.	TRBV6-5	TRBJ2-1	CASRGTRYNEQFF	TGTGCCAGCAGAGGGACTCGATACAATGAGCAGTTCTTC
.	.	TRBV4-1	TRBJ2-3	CASSQRLIFSVDTQYF	TGCGCCAGCAGCCAAAGACTCATATTTAGTGTGGATACGCAGTATTTT
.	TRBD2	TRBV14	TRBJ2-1	CASSHEAGGGNEQFF	TGTGCCAGCAGCCACGAAGCGGGGGGGGGCAATGAGCAGTTCTTC
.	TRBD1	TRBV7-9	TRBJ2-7	CASSFGPGQGTPRSYEQYF	TGTGCCAGCAGCTTTGGTCCGGGACAGGGGACCCCGCGTTCCTACGAGCAGTACTTC
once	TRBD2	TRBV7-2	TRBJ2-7	CASSLGGGYSSEQYF	TGTGCCAGCAGCTTGGGCGGGGGGTACTCATCCGAGCAGTACTTC
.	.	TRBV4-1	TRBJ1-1	CASSQGGQAFF	TGCGCCAGCAGCCAGGGGGGACAAGCTTTCTTT
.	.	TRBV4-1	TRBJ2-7	CASSHAGQSYEQYF	TGCGCCAGCAGCCACGCGGGACAGTCCTACGAGCAGTACTTC
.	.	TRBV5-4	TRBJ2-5	CASSLPGETQYF	TGTGCCAGCAGCCTCCCGGGTGAGACCCAGTACTTC
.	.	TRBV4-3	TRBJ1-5	CASSQGGGSQPQHF	TGCGCCAGCAGCCAAGGGGGGGGGTCCCAGCCCCAGCATTTT
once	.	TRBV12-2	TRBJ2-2	CASRTLAGNTGELFF	TGTGCAAGTCGGACCTTGGCGGGGAACACCGGGGAGCTGTTTTTT
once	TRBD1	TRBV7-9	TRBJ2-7	CASSHPGTVVDQYF	TGTGCCAGCAGCCACCCTGGGACAGTTGTAGACCAGTACTTC
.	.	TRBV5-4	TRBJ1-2	CASSSTGGQNGYTF	TGTGCCAGCAGCTCGACTGGCGGACAGAATGGCTACACCTTC
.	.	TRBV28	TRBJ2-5	CASSVAVEQETQYF	TGTGCCAGCAGCGTTGCGGTTGAGCAAGAGACCCAGTACTTC
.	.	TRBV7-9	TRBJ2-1	CASSLPGAYNEQFF	TGTGCCAGCAGCTTACCAGGGGCCTACAATGAGCAGTTCTTC
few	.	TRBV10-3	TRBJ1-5	CAIGAGDNQPQHF	TGTGCCATCGGGGCAGGGGACAATCAGCCCCAGCATTTT
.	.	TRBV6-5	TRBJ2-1	CASSLLGANEQFF	TGTGCCAGCAGTCTCCTTGGGGCCAATGAGCAGTTCTTC
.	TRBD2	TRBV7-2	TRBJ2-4	CASSTGGAQGKNIQYF	TGTGCCAGCAGCACGGGGGGGGCCCAGGGCAAAAACATTCAGTACTTC
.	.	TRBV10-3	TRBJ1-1	CAISRQDYSTEAFF	TGTGCCATCAGTCGACAGGATTACAGCACTGAAGCTTTCTTT
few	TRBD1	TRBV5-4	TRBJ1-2	CASSARGQWGYGYTF	TGTGCCAGCAGCGCCCGGGGACAGTGGGGCTATGGCTACACCTTC
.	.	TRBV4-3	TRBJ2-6	CASSQDQMRASGANVLTF	TGCGCCAGCAGCCAAGATCAAATGAGGGCTTCTGGGGCCAACGTCCTGACTTTC
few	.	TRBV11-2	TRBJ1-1	CASSSDRNTEAFF	TGTGCCAGCAGCTCCGACAGGAACACTGAAGCTTTCTTT
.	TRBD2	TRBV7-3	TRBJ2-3	CASSPSGGEIDTQYF	TGTGCCAGCAGTCCAAGCGGGGGGGAAATAGATACGCAGTATTTT
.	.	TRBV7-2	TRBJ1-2	CASSLVRGEYGYTF	TGTGCCAGCAGCTTAGTCAGGGGTGAATATGGCTACACCTTC
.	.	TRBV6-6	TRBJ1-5	CASSLPSNQPQHF	TGTGCCAGCAGTCTCCCTAGCAATCAGCCCCAGCATTTT
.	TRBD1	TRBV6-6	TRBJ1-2	CASSSRTGGYRGYTF	TGTGCCAGCAGTAGTAGGACAGGGGGCTATCGTGGCTACACCTTC
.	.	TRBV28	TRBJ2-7	CATIYPGLTYEQYF	TGTGCCACAATCTACCCAGGGTTGACCTACGAGCAGTACTTC
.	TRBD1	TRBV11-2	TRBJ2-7	CASSLEGQGYYEQYF	TGTGCCAGCAGCTTAGAGGGACAGGGCTACTACGAGCAGTACTTC
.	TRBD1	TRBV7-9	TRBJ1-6	CASSSPGQLNSPLHF	TGTGCCAGCAGCTCCCCGGGACAGCTTAATTCACCCCTCCACTTT
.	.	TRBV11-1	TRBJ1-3	CASSLRWRTSSGNTIYF	TGTGCCAGCAGCTTGCGGTGGCGGACTAGCTCTGGAAACACCATATATTTT
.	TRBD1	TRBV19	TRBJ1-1	CATKRGPGTEAFF	TGTGCCACCAAGAGGGGGCCTGGCACTGAAGCTTTCTTT